A single T cell receptor (beta chain) is shown here with its context. Its antigen is as yet unknown. The sample originates from a study of Ad26.COV2.S vaccination and SARS-CoV-2 variants. With 6 bases removed from V and 6 bases from J, the gap between germline ends came to 15 bases. Germline CDR1 is LNHDA and CDR2 is SQIVND (reference sequence). CDR3 length: 13 residues. Produced via immunoSEQ multiplex PCR; TCRdb's table is partial and in-frame only. This table has 150,000 to 200,000 clones, around nine tenths appearing once. Study-level findings and limits: Total T cell responses were possibly underestimated by TCR breadth and depth analyses.

The clonotype originates from a human donor who had recovered from COVID-19. This chain connects TRBV19 to TRBJ2-7; perhaps TRBD1 as D (6 bases). Here the sequenced sample was peripheral blood, taken after recovery from COVID-19. The CDR3 loop is CASSGTPQLEQYF. The CDR3 DNA follows: TGTGCCAGTAGCGGGACACCCCAGCTCGAGCAGTACTTC.